Shown below are 32 T cell receptor beta chains from a single sample sequenced in a study of T cell clonality in common variable immunodeficiency. Study-level results: Fewer deletions and N-nucleotide insertions were reportedly seen in common variable immunodeficiency TCR beta sequences.

Their antigen targets remain unknown. Data came from immunoSEQ multiplex PCR; TCRdb stores just in-frame clones and leaves some out. The sample includes over 15,000 clones. The specimen sequenced was peripheral blood mononuclear cells. All receptors derive from a human donor with common variable immunodeficiency.

In regard to this clone: The CDR3 end falls 3 residues outside the read, so it is completed with the germline J gene. The chain employs TRBV11-3 and TRBJ2-5; TRBD1 agrees at 7 bases. V shed 8 bases and J 4 bases; nucleotides not matched to a gene: 7. CDR3 size: 13 residues. From germline, CDR1 is SGHNT and CDR2 YENEEA. This chain's CDR3 is CASSTGLRETQYF. CDR3 DNA (partial): TGTGCCAGCTCGACAGGGTTGAGAGAGACC.

Turning to this clone: The read ends 3 residues before the CDR3 terminus; that terminus is restored from the germline J gene. The rearrangement links TRBV10-1 to TRBJ1-1; perhaps TRBD1 as D (5 bases). The germline gives CDR1 WNHNN, CDR2 SYGVQD (reference sequence). The CDR3 totals 14 residues. The V and J ends lost 2 bases and 0 bases respectively, with 7 bases between them. CDR3 sequence: CASSEGRVNTEAFF. The CDR3 bases that were read are TGCGCCAGCAGTGAGGGCAGGGTGAACACTGAA.

For this clone: The read ends 3 residues shy of where the CDR3 ends; the end is completed using the germline J gene. This chain uses TRBV12-3 or TRBV12-4 with TRBJ1-3, with D unclear. The CDR3 runs 12 residues. V shed 3 bases and J shed 7 bases, with 7 bases lying between them. The CDR3 protein is CASSFAGNTIYF. CDR3 bases read: TGTGCCAGCAGTTTTGCGGGGAACACC.

Turning to this clone: Coverage ceases 3 residues before the CDR3 finishes, and the germline J gene fills in the end. V usage is TRBV11-3 and J usage is TRBJ2-5; 13 nucleotides line up with TRBD2. The germline CDR1 and CDR2 sequences are SGHNT and YENEEA. This CDR3 spans 13 amino acids. V dropped 5 bases and J dropped 7; count of bases not matched to a gene: 1. CDR3 DNA, as far as it was read: TGTGCCAGCAGCCGGACTAGCGGGGGGACC. Its translation: CASSRTSGGT. The whole CDR3 region reads CASSRTSGGTQYF. The full variable domain, rest sourced from reference TRBV11-3 and TRBJ2-5, is EAGVVQSPRYKIIEKKQPVAFWCNPISGHNTLYWYLQNLGQGPELLIRYENEEAVDDSQLPKDRFSAERLKGVDSTLKIQPAELGDSAVYLCASSRTSGGTQYFGPGTRLLVL.

With respect to this clone: Read sequence stops 3 residues before the CDR3 end, and the germline J gene provides the missing end. The V call is TRBV6-2 or TRBV6-3, the J call TRBJ1-1, with D maybe TRBD1 (5 bases). V was pared by 1 base and J by 4 bases, with 10 bases between. Per the germline V gene, CDR1 is MNHEY and CDR2 is SVGEGT. The CDR3 runs to 14 residues. This CDR3 is CASSYLTGGTEAFF. The sequenced part of the CDR3 DNA is TGTGCCAGCAGTTACTTAACGGGGGGCACTGAA.

In the case of this clone: The read finishes 3 residues shy of the CDR3 end, and the germline J gene is used to complete it. This chain uses TRBV20-1 with TRBJ2-1; maybe TRBD1 (5 bases). Germline loops: CDR1 DFQATT, CDR2 SNEGSKA (reference sequence). This CDR3 is 15 amino acids long. V was trimmed by 6 bases and J by 4 bases, leaving 19 bases between them. CDR3 in amino acids: CSALPGTREYNEQFF. The DNA read from the CDR3 is TGCAGTGCCCTCCCCGGAACCAGGGAATACAATGAG.

The CDR3 spells CASSWDRANQETQYF. The part of the CDR3 DNA that was read is TGTGCCAGCAGCTGGGACAGGGCGAACCAAGAGACC. The J gene is TRBJ2-5, the V gene TRBV5-6; 9 bases align to TRBD1. The CDR3 is cut off 3 residues early in the read; its end comes from the germline J gene. The ends lost 3 bases at V and 0 bases at J; junction bases unmatched: 3. Looked up from germline, CDR1 is SGHDT and CDR2 is YYEEEE. CDR3 length: 15 residues.

On this clone itself: Read data end 3 residues before the CDR3 end; the end is taken from the germline J gene. The chain employs TRBV18 and TRBJ2-5, with D unresolved. The CDR3 runs 13 residues. From germline, CDR1 is KGHSH and CDR2 LQKENI. With 1 base removed from V and 5 bases from J, the gap between germline ends came to 8 bases. This CDR3 reads CASSPQGRETQYF. The part of the CDR3 DNA that was read is TGTGCCAGCTCACCACAAGGGCGCGAGACC.

With regard to this clone: The read ends 3 residues shy of where the CDR3 ends; the end is completed using the germline J gene. The chain uses TRBV2 and TRBJ2-1; D is unresolved. The CDR3 totals 14 residues. V was shortened by 6 bases and J by 5 bases, with 14 bases between the two germline ends. CDR1 and CDR2 from the germline V gene are SNHLY and FYNNEI. CDR3 bases read: TGTGCCAGCAGGAGACTTGGCCTTGACAATGAG. Translated: CASRRLGLDNE. The full CDR3 is CASRRLGLDNEQFF.

About this clone itself: The sequenced fragment ends 3 residues before the CDR3 boundary, so the rest is inferred from the germline J gene. V usage is TRBV6-2 or TRBV6-3 and J usage is TRBJ1-5, with D uncertain. The CDR3 has 13 residues. Per the germline V gene, CDR1 is MNHEY and CDR2 is SVGEGT. The ends were cut back, 2 bases at V and 2 bases at J, with 4 bases in the middle. The CDR3 here is CASSYRGNQPQHF. The CDR3 bases that were read are TGTGCCAGCAGTTACCGCGGCAATCAGCCC.

This clone shows up as medium-sized by frequency. The read ends 3 residues shy of where the CDR3 ends; the end is completed using the germline J gene. The chain has TRBV7-2 and TRBJ1-5, with D perhaps matching TRBD1 (5 bases). The CDR3 runs to 15 residues. Trimming took off 5 bases at V and 0 bases at J, with 11 bases between the two ends. Germline CDR1 reads SGHTA; CDR2 reads FQGNSA. The CDR3 DNA, read in part, is TGTGCCAGCAGCATACAGGTTAATAGCAATCAGCCC. Translated, it gives CASSIQVNSNQP. The complete CDR3 protein is CASSIQVNSNQPQHF. Together with reference TRBV7-2 and TRBJ1-5, the CDR3 gives the full variable domain: GAGVSQSPSNKVTEKGKDVELRCDPISGHTALYWYRQSLGQGLEFLIYFQGNSAPDKSGLPSDRFSAERTGGSVSTLTIQRTQQEDSAVYLCASSIQVNSNQPQHFGDGTRLSIL.

A note on this clone: The read terminates 3 residues ahead of where the CDR3 ends, so the germline J gene completes it. This rearrangement joins TRBV20-1 to TRBJ2-3; TRBD2 aligns across 8 bases. Trimming cost V 6 bases and J 3 bases; bases outside gene matches: 11. The CDR3 is 15 amino acids. Germline assignment: CDR1 DFQATT and CDR2 SNEGSKA (reference sequence). CDR3 bases read: TGCAGTGCCATTAAGGACGGGAGGGGGACAGATACG. This translates into CSAIKDGRGTDT. Given in full, the CDR3 is CSAIKDGRGTDTQYF.

With regard to this clone: Read sequence stops 3 residues before the CDR3 end, and the germline J gene provides the missing end. This chain uses TRBV2 with TRBJ1-1; D not certain. V was pared by 6 bases and J by 0 bases, with 11 bases between. CDR1 and CDR2 (germline): SNHLY, FYNNEI. This CDR3 is 14 amino acids long. The sequenced part of the CDR3 DNA is TGTGCCAGCAGGGCGGCAGCCTTGAACACTGAA. It is translated as CASRAAALNTE. The CDR3 in its entirety is CASRAAALNTEAFF. Together with reference TRBV2 and TRBJ1-1, the CDR3 gives the full variable domain: EPEVTQTPSHQVTQMGQEVILRCVPISNHLYFYWYRQILGQKVEFLVSFYNNEISEKSEIFDDQFSVERPDGSNFTLKIRSTKLEDSAMYFCASRAAALNTEAFFGQGTRLTVV.

Concerning this clone: The read halts 3 residues ahead of the CDR3 end, with the missing end drawn from the germline J gene. The chain has TRBV19 and TRBJ1-1; 9 nucleotides line up with TRBD1. The V gene's germline CDR1 is LNHDA and CDR2 SQIVND (reference sequence). The J segment lost 2 bases and the V segment lost 7 bases, leaving 5 bases of the junction unmatched. The CDR3 contains 14 residues. CDR3 sequence reads: CASIMDRGNTEAFF. CDR3 bases read: TGTGCCAGTATCATGGACAGGGGAAACACTGAA. Full variable domain (remainder filled in from reference TRBV19 and TRBJ1-1): DGGITQSPKYLFRKEGQNVTLSCEQNLNHDAMYWYRQDPGQGLRLIYYSQIVNDFQKGDIAEGYSVSREKKESFPLTVTSAQKNPTAFYLCASIMDRGNTEAFFGQGTRLTVV.

CDR3 bases read: TGTGCCAGCTCACCCACACGGGGGGGCAGGATAGCCTACGAG. This codes for CASSPTRGGRIAYE. The entire CDR3 protein is CASSPTRGGRIAYEQYF. V and J are TRBV18 and TRBJ2-7; TRBD2 matches 8 bases. The DNA ends 3 residues before the CDR3 does, and the rest of the CDR3 is filled in from the germline J gene. The germline gives CDR1 KGHSH, CDR2 LQKENI. CDR3 length: 17 residues. The V segment lost 3 bases and the J segment 2 bases; nucleotides outside the gene matches: 12.

As regards this clone: The read is 3 residues too short to cover the CDR3 end, so that end is filled in from the germline J gene. The V gene is TRBV5-1, the J gene TRBJ2-5, with TRBD2 as a possible D gene (7 bases). Germline V gene lookup returns CDR1 SGHRS and CDR2 YFSETQ. V gave up 4 bases and J gave up 5 bases, with 27 bases separating them. CDR3 length: 18 residues. The CDR3 sequence: CASSLWGGGSPQEETQYF. Partial CDR3 DNA: TGCGCCAGCAGCCTTTGGGGGGGCGGGAGCCCCCAGGAGGAGACC.

Details on this clone: The read comes to an end 3 residues before the CDR3 does, leaving the germline J gene to fill in the end. The J gene is TRBJ2-5, the V gene TRBV2, with D possibly being TRBD2 (7 bases). Trimming left V 2 bases short and J 7 bases short, with 29 bases between. This CDR3 is built from 19 residues. The V gene's germline CDR1 is SNHLY and CDR2 FYNNEI. CDR3 region: CASSETYSRSRGGGRTQYF. CDR3 DNA (partial): TGTGCCAGCAGTGAAACTTACAGCCGGTCTAGGGGGGGAGGGAGGACC.

About this clone: Coverage ceases 3 residues before the CDR3 finishes, and the germline J gene fills in the end. The chain couples TRBV30 to TRBJ1-1, with D possibly being TRBD1 (5 bases). The CDR3 extends over 13 amino acids. Germline loops: CDR1 GTSNPN, CDR2 SVGIG (reference sequence). The V and J ends lost 5 bases and 1 base respectively, with 11 bases between them. CDR3 DNA (partial): TGTGCCTGGCTGAGGGGTAGGAACACTGAA. It translates to CAWLRGRNTE. Given in full, the CDR3 is CAWLRGRNTEAFF.

About this clone itself: The observed sequence ends 3 residues before the CDR3 terminus, with the missing tail filled in from the germline J gene. The chain has TRBV2 and TRBJ1-5, with 9 bases identical to TRBD1. V shed 8 bases, J shed 5 bases, and the junction held 4 bases outside the gene matches. The CDR3 contains 13 residues. Germline CDR1 is SNHLY and CDR2 is FYNNEI. Incomplete CDR3 DNA: TGTGCCAGCCAAACAGGGGGCGATCAGCCC. It yields the protein CASQTGGDQP. In full, the CDR3 is CASQTGGDQPQHF. Looking up the rest from reference TRBV2 and TRBJ1-5 gives the full variable domain: EPEVTQTPSHQVTQMGQEVILRCVPISNHLYFYWYRQILGQKVEFLVSFYNNEISEKSEIFDDQFSVERPDGSNFTLKIRSTKLEDSAMYFCASQTGGDQPQHFGDGTRLSIL.

Notes on this clone: The CDR3 extends 3 residues past the end of the read, so its final part is completed from the germline J gene. The V gene is TRBV5-3, the J gene TRBJ2-7; 9 bases match TRBD2. TRBV5-3 is an ORF, with its function uncertain. V dropped 2 bases and J dropped 1; count of bases not matched to a gene: 7. CDR3 length: 16 residues. The CDR3 protein is CARSFSGTSFSYEQYF. Partial CDR3 DNA: TGTGCCAGAAGCTTCTCCGGGACTAGCTTTTCCTACGAG.

To note about this clone: The DNA ends 3 residues before the CDR3 does, and the rest of the CDR3 is filled in from the germline J gene. The chain recombines TRBV2 with TRBJ2-3, with D possibly being TRBD2 (6 bases). Germline lookup yields CDR1 SNHLY and CDR2 FYNNEI. The V and J ends lost 3 bases and 4 bases respectively, with 23 bases between them. The CDR3 covers 18 residues. The CDR3 sequence is CASSERVGSSDRPDTQYF. The sequenced CDR3 bases are TGTGCCAGCAGTGAGAGGGTAGGGTCTAGCGACCGCCCAGATACG.

Points on this clone: The read terminates 3 residues ahead of where the CDR3 ends, so the germline J gene completes it. This rearrangement joins TRBV18 to TRBJ2-1, with 9 nucleotides matching TRBD1. The trim removed 3 bases at V and 5 bases at J, leaving 5 bases unmatched. Germline assignment: CDR1 KGHSH and CDR2 LQKENI. The CDR3 spans 15 residues. Partial CDR3 DNA: TGTGCCAGCTCACCCACCGGGACAGGGCACAATGAG. Translating it yields CASSPTGTGHNE. In full, the CDR3 is CASSPTGTGHNEQFF.

Concerning this clone: Sequencing ends 3 residues short of the CDR3 end; the germline J gene provides the rest. V gene TRBV7-9 combines with J gene TRBJ2-7, with D maybe TRBD2 (5 bases). CDR1 is SEHNR, CDR2 FQNEAQ, per germline (reference sequence). The CDR3 loop spans 12 amino acids. V was cut by 5 bases and J by 3 bases, with 8 bases left in between. The CDR3 sequence: CASSNDYYEQYF. Partial CDR3 DNA: TGTGCCAGCAGCAACGACTACTACGAG.

This clone is medium-sized by frequency. The read terminates 3 residues before the CDR3 end, so the remaining end is supplied by the germline J gene. The chain has TRBV6-2 or TRBV6-3 and TRBJ2-5; D might be TRBD2 (6 bases). In germline, CDR1 is MNHEY, CDR2 SVGEGT. V shed 2 bases and J shed 5 bases, with 12 bases lying between them. The CDR3 length is 14 residues. This CDR3 is CASSYGGVAETQYF. The sequenced CDR3 bases are TGTGCCAGCAGTTACGGCGGGGTGGCGGAGACC.

Comment on this clone: The CDR3 is cut off 3 residues early in the read; its end comes from the germline J gene. The genes are TRBV5-6 and TRBJ2-5; tentative D call: TRBD1 (5 bases). V lost 1 base, J lost 7 bases, and 17 bases lay in between. The CDR3 sequence is 15 residues long. From germline, CDR1 is SGHDT and CDR2 YYEEEE. The CDR3 is CASSLKSGLVGTQYF. The part of the CDR3 DNA that was read is TGTGCCAGCAGCTTGAAGTCAGGGCTGGTAGGGACC.

This clone is called medium-sized based on its frequency. The DNA ends 3 residues before the CDR3 does, and the rest of the CDR3 is filled in from the germline J gene. The J gene is TRBJ2-1, the V gene TRBV5-6; maybe TRBD1 (6 bases). CDR3 length: 15 amino acids. The V end was cut by 4 bases, the J end by 0 bases, with 11 bases between. Germline CDR1 reads SGHDT; CDR2 reads YYEEEE. CDR3 in amino acids: CASSRRGGSYNEQFF. The covered CDR3 bases are TGTGCCAGCAGCCGACGAGGGGGCTCCTACAATGAG. Combining the CDR3 with reference TRBV5-6 and TRBJ2-1 gives the whole variable domain DAGVTQSPTHLIKTRGQQVTLRCSPKSGHDTVSWYQQALGQGPQFIFQYYEEEERQRGNFPDRFSGHQFPNYSSELNVNALLLGDSALYLCASSRRGGSYNEQFFGPGTRLTVL.

About this clone: The sequence runs out 3 residues before the end of the CDR3; the remainder is reconstructed from the germline J gene. V usage is TRBV28 and J usage is TRBJ1-1; possibly TRBD1 for D (5 bases). With 5 bases removed from V and 0 bases from J, the gap between germline ends came to 10 bases. Per germline, CDR1 MDHEN and CDR2 SYDVKM. This CDR3 has 14 residues. CDR3 amino acids: CASSTRGMNTEAFF. Partial CDR3 DNA: TGTGCCAGCAGTACCCGGGGGATGAACACTGAA.

As for this clone: The CDR3 is cut off 3 residues early in the read; its end comes from the germline J gene. The chain employs TRBV7-3 and TRBJ1-1; tentative D call: TRBD1 (6 bases). CDR1 SGHTA and CDR2 FQGTGA come from the germline V gene. CDR3 length: 14 amino acids. CDR3 DNA (partial): TGTGCCAGCAGCTTAACCGTGGGGGCCAGGGAA. This encodes CASSLTVGARE. The complete CDR3 reads CASSLTVGAREAFF.

About this clone itself: Read coverage stops 3 residues before the CDR3 terminus; the germline J gene supplies the remainder. The chain has TRBV6-2 or TRBV6-3 and TRBJ1-3; D is possibly TRBD1 (5 bases). V shed 2 bases and J shed 0 bases, with 11 bases lying between them. Germline loops: CDR1 MNHEY, CDR2 SVGEGT. This CDR3 has 16 residues. The CDR3 DNA, read in part, is TGTGCCAGCAGTTACAGACAGCCGAGCTCTGGAAACACC. Residues: CASSYRQPSSGNT. The full CDR3 reads CASSYRQPSSGNTIYF.

With regard to this clone: From the germline J gene comes the end of the CDR3, since the read stops 3 residues before it. The gene calls are TRBV7-6 and TRBJ2-3; the D gene is possibly TRBD2 (6 bases). The CDR3 covers 15 residues. The germline V gene encodes CDR1 SGHVS and CDR2 FNYEAQ. V was shortened by 2 bases and J by 0 bases, with 9 bases between the two germline ends. CDR3 bases read: TGTGCCAGCAGCTTATCCAGCGGGAGCACAGATACG. Translating gives CASSLSSGSTDT. The whole CDR3 sequence is CASSLSSGSTDTQYF. The full variable domain, its missing parts supplied by reference TRBV7-6 and TRBJ2-3, is GAGVSQSPRYKVTKRGQDVALRCDPISGHVSLYWYRQALGQGPEFLTYFNYEAQQDKSGLPNDRFSAERPEGSISTLTIQRTEQRDSAMYRCASSLSSGSTDTQYFGPGTRLTVL.

Turning to this clone: Read sequence stops 3 residues before the CDR3 end, and the germline J gene provides the missing end. The V and J genes are TRBV20-1 and TRBJ2-2, with D tentatively TRBD1 (6 bases). Germline-derived CDR1 and CDR2 are DFQATT and SNEGSKA (reference sequence). This CDR3 has 15 residues. V lost 0 bases and J 4 bases, leaving 12 bases between the germline ends. Here the CDR3 reads CSARDPGERTGELFF. CDR3 DNA, as far as it was read: TGCAGTGCTAGAGACCCAGGGGAGCGCACCGGGGAG.

A note on this clone: The CDR3 extends 3 residues past the end of the read, so its final part is completed from the germline J gene. The chain links TRBV2 to TRBJ2-1; 9 bases are a match to TRBD1. Germline V gene lookup returns CDR1 SNHLY and CDR2 FYNNEI. The V segment lost 10 bases and the J segment 8 bases; nucleotides outside the gene matches: 6. This CDR3 is built from 12 residues. The DNA read from the CDR3 is TGTGCCATCTACAGGGGGCGCGATGAG. Its translation is CAIYRGRDE. The full CDR3 protein reads CAIYRGRDEQFF. Based on the CDR3 plus reference TRBV2 and TRBJ2-1, the full variable domain is EPEVTQTPSHQVTQMGQEVILRCVPISNHLYFYWYRQILGQKVEFLVSFYNNEISEKSEIFDDQFSVERPDGSNFTLKIRSTKLEDSAMYFCAIYRGRDEQFFGPGTRLTVL.